This T cell receptor beta chain was identified in a study of T-cell reconstitution after alpha-beta-depleted transplantation in children. Unique molecular identifiers were incorporated into the prepared TCRbeta library. Using its own MiXCR run on the PCR reads, TCRdb lists one record per CDR3 protein. The sample holds over 200,000 distinct CDR3 sequences, roughly 9% seen once. The sequenced sample was PBMCs from the stem cell graft donor, obtained from the stem cell graft. The source is a human donor who donated a stem cell graft to a child with acute lymphoblastic leukemia.

As DNA, the CDR3 is TGTGCCAGCAGTTTCGCGGGAGGCACAGATACGCAGTATTTT. Its translation: CASSFAGGTDTQYF. V is TRBV12-3 or TRBV12-4 and J is TRBJ2-3, with TRBD2 identical over 7 bases. CDR3 length equals 14 residues. V shed 3 bases and J 1 base; nucleotides not matched to a gene: 1.